This T cell receptor (beta chain) was identified during a study of T cells in Graves' hyperthyroidism and ophthalmopathy. CDR3 size: 14 residues. The germline gives CDR1 MDHEN, CDR2 SYDVKM. With 2 bases clipped from V and 7 bases from J, the junction kept 5 bases outside the gene matches. Using RNA transcripts as the source, TCR beta CDR3 regions were amplified. Researchers ran a first-round RT-PCR on the TCR CDR3 using the HTBI primer set. TCRdb called the multiplex PCR reads again in MiXCR, with one record for every CDR3 protein. The sample has 550,000 to 700,000 distinct CDR3 sequences; around 45% are singletons. There are many counts of this clonotype.

This chain uses TRBV28 with TRBJ1-5, with TRBD1 matching over 7 bases. Material: peripheral blood or thyroid tissue (not recorded which). This sequence was found in an adult woman with Graves' disease, either hyperthyroidism or ophthalmopathy (not recorded which). The CDR3 DNA reads as TGTGCCAGCAGTTTACAGGGGGAAGGGCAGCCCCAGCATTTT. Amino acid sequence: CASSLQGEGQPQHF.